The source of this T cell receptor beta chain is a study of CD8 T cells in Susac syndrome. This clonotype was counted once. Random hexamers were used to reverse transcribe an amount of about 0.45 to 1 ug RNA. TCRdb independently ran MiXCR on the immunoSEQ multiplex PCR reads; one entry per CDR3 protein. The data contain around 130,000 distinct CDR3 sequences, about 90% of them seen just once; the ten biggest clones take up around 0.22%. The germline V and J ends were trimmed by 1 base and 2 bases, with 12 bases remaining between them. Germline V gene sequence: CDR1 LGHNA, CDR2 YSLEER. The length of the CDR3 is 16 residues.

This sequence joins TRBV4-3 and TRBJ1-3; no definite D call. The source is a human donor with multiple sclerosis. Sequences were obtained from CD8+ T cells from PBMCs. CDR3 sequence: CASSQVYEDPGNTIYF. The CDR3 region has the DNA TGCGCCAGCAGCCAAGTGTATGAGGACCCTGGAAACACCATATATTTT.